Shown below are 29 T cell receptor beta chains from a single sample sequenced in a study of T cell repertoires in cytomegalovirus infection. TCRdb fed the reads into MiXCR, producing one record per CDR3 protein. Here the sample spans 290,000 or so distinct CDR3 sequences, about a quarter being singletons. The specimen was PBMCs. Receptor source: a human donor in good health (CMV status not recorded). Some clones in this sample may be carry-over from other donors' samples.

The V gene is TRBV27, the J gene TRBJ2-3; D unresolved. This CDR3 comprises 13 residues. Germline lookup yields CDR1 MNHEY and CDR2 SMNVEV (reference sequence). Trimming left V 3 bases short and J 8 bases short, with 12 bases between. The DNA of the CDR3 is TGTGCCAGCAGTTTTGCCCACAGTGGTACGCAGTATTTT. The encoded protein is CASSFAHSGTQYF.

The CDR3 coding sequence is TGTGCCAGCAGTTTTCAGTATAATTCACCCCTCCACTTT. Its translation is CASSFQYNSPLHF. This chain connects TRBV12-3 or TRBV12-4 to TRBJ1-6; D gene ambiguous. The V end lost 3 bases, the J end lost 4 bases, and 4 bases lay between the germline ends. The CDR3 covers 13 residues.

The CDR3 nucleotides read TGTGCCAGCAGCCCAGCGCGTGGTGAAAAACTGTTTTTT. Translation: CASSPARGEKLFF. The chain carries TRBV11-2 and TRBJ1-4; D gene ambiguous. This CDR3 contains 13 residues. Trimming shortened V by 5 bases and J by 7 bases, and 11 bases separated the two germline ends. Germline CDR1 reads SGHAT; CDR2 reads FQNNGV.

The V and J genes are TRBV7-2 and TRBJ1-5; D is unclear. The CDR3 is 15 amino acids. Per the germline V gene, CDR1 is SGHTA and CDR2 is FQGNSA. V lost 5 bases, J lost 2 bases, and 13 bases lay in between. CDR3 sequence (DNA): TGTGCCAGCAGCCTTGGAAGTCAAGGCAATCAGCCCCAGCATTTT. This encodes CASSLGSQGNQPQHF.

The sample holds a few counts of this clonotype. The chain links TRBV7-8 to TRBJ2-5; D remains ambiguous. Germline V gene sequence: CDR1 SGHVS, CDR2 FQNEAQ. The CDR3 contains 10 residues. Trimming took 7 bases from V and 5 from J, leaving 5 bases between them. This chain's CDR3 is CASNAETQYF. CDR3 in DNA: TGTGCCAGCAACGCGGAGACCCAGTACTTC.

The chain combines TRBV29-1 with TRBJ1-2; D is undetermined. CDR3 size: 12 residues. Germline CDR1 reads SQVTM; CDR2 reads ANQGSEA. Between the trimmed V and J ends, which lost 7 bases and 8 bases, there was a span of 17 bases. The CDR3 spells CSALSGDRGYTF. In DNA form, the CDR3 reads TGCAGCGCTCTCTCCGGCGACCGGGGCTACACCTTC.

At least ten counts were recorded for this clonotype. The V and J genes are TRBV10-3 and TRBJ1-3; D remains ambiguous. The V gene lost 3 bases and the J gene lost 5 bases, with 8 bases spanning the gap. The CDR3 covers 13 residues. Germline CDR1 is ENHRY and CDR2 is SYGVKD. The chain's CDR3 is CAISDAGRNTIYF. Here the CDR3 DNA reads TGTGCCATCAGTGACGCAGGTAGAAACACCATATATTTT.

This clonotype was seen more than once but under ten times. The rearrangement uses TRBV5-1 and TRBJ1-5; 7 bases line up with TRBD1. Germline V CDR1 and CDR2: SGHRS, YFSETQ. V lost 4 bases and J lost 7; bases outside the gene matches: 11. The CDR3 spans 15 residues. CDR3 sequence: CASSETGSIGQPQHF. The CDR3 region has the DNA TGCGCCAGCAGCGAGACAGGGAGTATCGGGCAGCCCCAGCATTTT.

This clonotype appeared a few times. The rearrangement joins TRBV6-1 to TRBJ1-2; D remains unclear. Germline CDR1 and CDR2: MNHNS and SASEGT. With 0 bases removed from V and 6 bases from J, the gap between germline ends came to 14 bases. The CDR3 runs 15 residues. The CDR3 reads CASSEAFAPRHGYTF. The CDR3, as DNA: TGTGCCAGCAGTGAAGCGTTCGCCCCCCGACATGGCTACACCTTC.

This sequence joins TRBV28 and TRBJ1-2; tentative D call: TRBD1 (5 bases). V shed 3 bases and J shed 6 bases, with 11 bases lying between them. Germline lookup yields CDR1 MDHEN and CDR2 SYDVKM. This CDR3 spans 13 amino acids. CDR3 nucleotide sequence: TGTGCCAGCAGTTTTCTGGGCAGGGATGGCTACACCTTC. As protein: CASSFLGRDGYTF.

This clonotype was counted a few times. The V gene is TRBV9, the J gene TRBJ1-5; D remains unclear. In germline, CDR1 is SGDLS, CDR2 YYNGEE. This CDR3 is 14 amino acids long. V was trimmed by 2 bases and J by 0 bases, leaving 6 bases between them. CDR3 protein: CASSVHPSNQPQHF. The CDR3 bases are TGTGCCAGCAGCGTTCATCCTAGCAATCAGCCCCAGCATTTT.

In this sample, this clonotype turned up many times. This chain connects TRBV7-2 to TRBJ2-5; TRBD2 matches at 15 bases. This CDR3 region has 15 residues. Germline CDR1 reads SGHTA; CDR2 reads FQGNSA. Trimming cost V 6 bases and J 5 bases; bases outside gene matches: 4. The CDR3 reads CASRKGLAGGETQYF. DNA for the CDR3: TGTGCCAGCAGGAAGGGACTAGCGGGAGGTGAGACCCAGTACTTC.

The CDR3, as DNA: TGTGCCAGCAGTTATCTTCACGAGCAGTTCTTC. Protein sequence: CASSYLHEQFF. V is TRBV6-2 or TRBV6-3 and J is TRBJ2-1; D gene ambiguous. In germline, CDR1 is MNHEY, CDR2 SVGEGT. V lost 3 bases and J 10 bases, leaving 7 bases between the germline ends. The CDR3 sequence is 11 residues long.

A few counts support this clonotype. This chain uses TRBV30 with TRBJ1-3; D gene unclear. The germline V and J ends were trimmed by 4 bases and 8 bases, with 12 bases remaining between them. Germline V lookup: CDR1 GTSNPN, CDR2 SVGIG (reference sequence). The CDR3 totals 12 residues. The CDR3 coding sequence is TGTGCCTGGATCTCTATGGCGGACACCATATATTTT. The encoded protein is CAWISMADTIYF.

The rearrangement uses TRBV7-8 and TRBJ2-3, with D maybe TRBD2 (5 bases). This CDR3 is built from 16 residues. The V end lost 1 base, the J end lost 2 bases, and 13 bases lay between the germline ends. The germline V gene encodes CDR1 SGHVS and CDR2 FQNEAQ. CDR3 amino acids: CASSLVGSSYTDTQYF. CDR3 DNA sequence: TGTGCCAGCAGCTTAGTTGGCTCTAGCTACACAGATACGCAGTATTTT.

V usage is TRBV18 and J usage is TRBJ2-7, with D unresolved. This CDR3 spans 14 amino acids. The ends were cut back, 3 bases at V and 1 base at J, with 10 bases in the middle. In germline, CDR1 is KGHSH, CDR2 LQKENI. The DNA for the CDR3 is TGTGCCAGCTCACCGGTCTGGGGATCCTACGAGCAGTACTTC. The encoded protein is CASSPVWGSYEQYF. Full variable domain (missing parts from reference TRBV18 and TRBJ2-7): NAGVMQNPRHLVRRRGQEARLRCSPMKGHSHVYWYRQLPEEGLKFMVYLQKENIIDESGMPKERFSAEFPKEGPSILRIQQVVRGDSAAYFCASSPVWGSYEQYFGPGTRLTVT.

This clonotype was seen a handful of times. The V call is TRBV7-3, the J call TRBJ2-3; TRBD2 agrees at 7 bases. From germline, CDR1 is SGHTA and CDR2 FQGTGA. The CDR3 runs 16 residues. J was trimmed by 0 bases and V by 5 bases; bases with no gene match: 8. DNA for the CDR3: TGTGCCAGCAGCCCGCAGCGGGGCTTTAGCACAGATACGCAGTATTTT. It translates to CASSPQRGFSTDTQYF. Supplemented by reference TRBV7-3 and TRBJ2-3, the full variable domain reads GAGVSQTPSNKVTEKGKYVELRCDPISGHTALYWYRQSLGQGPEFLIYFQGTGAADDSGLPNDRFFAVRPEGSVSTLKIQRTERGDSAVYLCASSPQRGFSTDTQYFGPGTRLTVL.

This clonotype has just a few counts. The rearrangement links TRBV11-2 to TRBJ2-7, with D possibly matching TRBD1 (6 bases). V lost 1 base and J 6 bases, leaving 16 bases between the germline ends. This CDR3 has 15 residues. Germline lookup yields CDR1 SGHAT and CDR2 FQNNGV. CDR3 nucleotide sequence: TGTGCCAGCAGCTTAGTTGCCAAGGGGGTCTCCGAGCAGTACTTC. It codes for CASSLVAKGVSEQYF.

The chain's CDR3 is CSVRREDNSPLHF. CDR3 nucleotides: TGCAGCGTTAGAAGAGAGGATAATTCACCCCTCCACTTT. The chain couples TRBV29-1 to TRBJ1-6; no reliable D call. The CDR3 consists of 13 residues. Trimming shortened V by 5 bases and J by 5 bases, and 10 bases separated the two germline ends. Per the germline V gene, CDR1 is SQVTM and CDR2 is ANQGSEA.

The chain joins TRBV11-2 to TRBJ1-6; possible D gene TRBD1, 5 bases. The germline V gene has CDR1 SGHAT and CDR2 FQNNGV. CDR3 size: 14 residues. Trimming removed 3 bases from V and 7 bases from J, with 10 bases in between. The CDR3 loop reads CASSLLGGNSPLHF. The CDR3 coding sequence is TGTGCCAGCAGCTTGCTCGGGGGAAATTCACCCCTCCACTTT.

This clonotype appeared once. The rearrangement uses TRBV20-1 and TRBJ1-2; the match to TRBD1 covers 8 bases. This CDR3 has 13 residues. In germline, CDR1 is DFQATT, CDR2 SNEGSKA (reference sequence). Trimming took 0 bases from V and 3 from J; bases not matched to a gene: 0. Here the CDR3 reads CSAREDRDYGYTF. The CDR3 region has the DNA TGCAGTGCTAGAGAGGACAGGGACTATGGCTACACCTTC.

This clonotype was observed many times. The gene calls are TRBV7-6 and TRBJ1-2; D is possibly TRBD1 (6 bases). Deletions cut 5 bases from V and 8 bases from J, with 15 bases between. The CDR3 has 13 amino acids. Germline CDR1 reads SGHVS; CDR2 reads FNYEAQ. This CDR3 reads CASSPGQKDGYTF. The CDR3 DNA is TGTGCCAGCAGCCCCGGACAGAAAGACGGCTACACCTTC.

This clonotype was counted between two and nine times. The chain recombines TRBV28 with TRBJ1-2; unclear D gene. Between the trimmed V and J ends, which lost 6 bases and 1 base, there was a span of 6 bases. The CDR3 is made up of 12 amino acids. The germline V gene has CDR1 MDHEN and CDR2 SYDVKM. The CDR3 DNA is TGTGCCAGCAGGACTAATAACTATGGCTACACCTTC. It encodes CASRTNNYGYTF.

The chain couples TRBV15 to TRBJ2-7, with 8 bases aligning to TRBD1. Germline V gene lookup returns CDR1 LNHNV and CDR2 YYDKDF (reference sequence). This CDR3 has 16 amino acids. Germline trimming cut 3 bases from V and 5 bases from J; bases unmatched to any gene: 12. The CDR3 sequence is CATSSLGDRGQDEQYF. The CDR3 DNA follows: TGTGCCACCAGCAGCCTAGGCGACAGGGGACAGGACGAGCAGTACTTC.

This clonotype was seen a handful of times. V and J are TRBV9 and TRBJ1-1; D gene ambiguous. This CDR3 contains 17 residues. Germline V gene data show CDR1 as SGDLS and CDR2 as YYNGEE. The V and J ends lost 0 bases and 5 bases respectively, with 20 bases between them. As DNA, the CDR3 is TGTGCCAGCAGCGTAGCTGGAGGTTCCCCCTTGGGGACTGAAGCTTTCTTT. It translates to CASSVAGGSPLGTEAFF.

This clonotype has ten or more counts. CDR3 nucleotides: TGTGCCAGCAGTTTAACCGGGACAGGGAGGCTAAATGAGCAGTTCTTC. It encodes CASSLTGTGRLNEQFF. V is TRBV28 and J is TRBJ2-1, with TRBD1 matching 9 bases. V gave up 2 bases and J gave up 7 bases; unmatched junction bases: 9. CDR1 and CDR2 from the germline V gene are MDHEN and SYDVKM. CDR3 length: 16 residues.

The chain couples TRBV11-2 to TRBJ2-2; possible D gene TRBD2, 5 bases. Germline CDR1 SGHAT, CDR2 FQNNGV. The CDR3 loop spans 14 amino acids. The germline V and J ends were trimmed by 5 bases and 2 bases, with 9 bases remaining between them. DNA of the CDR3: TGTGCCAGCAGCCAGGACTCTAACACCGGGGAGCTGTTTTTT. The encoded protein is CASSQDSNTGELFF.

The CDR3 DNA is TGTGCCAGCAGCTTAGCGCCACTAGCGGGAGTTGAGCAGTTCTTC. The encoded protein is CASSLAPLAGVEQFF. The chain has TRBV7-8 and TRBJ2-1, with 11 bases identical to TRBD2. Trimming removed 0 bases from V and 9 bases from J; junction bases left unmatched: 4. CDR3 length: 15 amino acids. Per germline, CDR1 SGHVS and CDR2 FQNEAQ.

This clonotype was recorded a few times. Written as DNA, the CDR3 is TGTGCCAGCAGTGAAGCGACTGTTGGTCAGCCCCAGCATTTT. Translating it yields CASSEATVGQPQHF. V and J are TRBV25-1 and TRBJ1-5; D uncertain. V was shortened by 2 bases and J by 6 bases, with 11 bases between the two germline ends. Germline V gene sequence: CDR1 MGHDK, CDR2 SYGVNS. The length of the CDR3 is 14 residues. The variable domain in full, completed from reference TRBV25-1 and TRBJ1-5, reads EADIYQTPRYLVIGTGKKITLECSQTMGHDKMYWYQQDPGMELHLIHYSYGVNSTEKGDLSSESTVSRIRTEHFPLTLESARPSHTSQYLCASSEATVGQPQHFGDGTRLSIL.